This TCR beta chain is drawn from a study of blood T cells in healthy people across ages. Primers used in a second PCR of roughly 6 to 12 cycles were a sample-barcoded 5' primer and a J-beta primer mix. TCRdb reprocessed the 5' RACE reads with MiXCR, giving one entry per CDR3 protein. Of roughly 730,000 distinct CDR3 sequences in the sample, about 61% were seen once. No fewer than 7 million PBMCs went into each sample. The CDR3 extends over 14 amino acids. Germline CDR1 and CDR2: SGHNT and YENEEA. Trimming shortened V by 5 bases and J by 5 bases, and 14 bases separated the two germline ends. The chain is built from TRBV11-3 and TRBJ2-3; tentative D call: TRBD1 (6 bases). Specimen: blood. This TCR was recovered from a man aged 40-49 years in good health. In nucleotides, the CDR3 is TGTGCCAGCAGCCACCGGGACATAGGAGATACGCAGTATTTT. Its translation: CASSHRDIGDTQYF.